This TCR beta chain originates from a study of T cells after posttransplantation cyclophosphamide. The study's findings and limits: Recipient CMV seropositivity and CMV reactivation strongly tracked TRB clonality.

A marrow graft followed busulfan-fludarabine conditioning, with cyclophosphamide on days +3 and +4. TCRdb's table, derived via immunoSEQ multiplex PCR, lists solely in-frame clones and lacks some. The sample carries 9,500 to 15,000 clones, around 2% recorded once. The trim removed 5 bases at V and 6 bases at J, leaving 17 bases unmatched. The CDR3 runs 16 residues. Germline lookup yields CDR1 SGDLS and CDR2 YYNGEE. This clone was observed a few times. Its antigen is not known. This receptor was obtained from a male patient aged 25-45 years who received an allogeneic stem cell transplant from a related donor, was CMV-positive, and had no GVHD. Some T cells may originate from the graft donor. Here the sequenced sample was PBMCs, taken after allogeneic stem cell transplant with posttransplant cyclophosphamide. The V gene is TRBV9, the J gene TRBJ2-7; 7 bases map to TRBD2. The CDR3: CASRKEGGPSASEQYF. CDR3 nucleotides: TGTGCCAGCAGAAAAGAGGGAGGGCCTTCTGCGAGCGAGCAGTACTTC.